These T cell receptor beta chains were read from a single sample in a study of blood T cells in healthy people across ages. TCRdb passed the 5' RACE reads through MiXCR, listing each CDR3 protein once. The table lists 780,000 or so distinct CDR3 sequences, about 53% of them singletons. Sequencing input: blood. The receptors were gathered from an elderly man in good health. Each CDR3 is given with its conserved first and last residue. D genes are given only for firm matches. Clone size is stated in some rows and not others, as once, few, many or a class when expanded.

TRBJ2-7	TRBD2	few	TRBV7-2	CASRLQKTSGYEQYF	TGTGCCAGCAGGCTGCAGAAGACTAGCGGGTACGAGCAGTACTTC
TRBJ1-2	-	-	TRBV20-1	CSGRTPGPLGYTF	TGCAGTGGTAGAACCCCCGGCCCACTCGGCTACACCTTC
TRBJ2-7	TRBD2	-	TRBV4-2	CASSQEPLASGSYEQYF	TGTGCCAGCAGCCAAGAACCCTTAGCTAGCGGGAGTTACGAGCAGTACTTC
TRBJ1-6	-	once	TRBV18	CASSQLGGNSPLHF	TGTGCCAGCTCACAACTAGGGGGTAATTCACCCCTCCACTTT
TRBJ2-7	-	-	TRBV15	CAASRDRGPVAQYF	TGTGCCGCCAGCAGAGATCGAGGGCCGGTGGCCCAGTACTTC
TRBJ2-7	TRBD1	-	TRBV20-1	CSARRQGANEQYF	TGCAGTGCTAGGAGACAGGGGGCTAACGAGCAGTACTTC
TRBJ2-7	TRBD1	-	TRBV18	CASSLYSGTGREQYF	TGTGCCAGCTCACTTTACTCCGGGACAGGGCGCGAGCAGTACTTC
TRBJ2-5	-	few	TRBV29-1	CSVVGRGVPETQYF	TGCAGCGTTGTCGGCAGGGGGGTCCCAGAGACCCAGTACTTC
TRBJ2-3	TRBD1	-	TRBV20-1	CSATETGGTDTQYF	TGCAGTGCTACCGAGACAGGGGGCACAGATACGCAGTATTTT
TRBJ2-3	-	few	TRBV28	CASSSLGRTDTQYF	TGTGCCAGCAGTTCCCTGGGCCGCACAGATACGCAGTATTTT
TRBJ2-7	TRBD2	-	TRBV24-1	CATSAGLAGAYEQYF	TGTGCCACCAGTGCGGGACTAGCGGGAGCCTACGAGCAGTACTTC